Listed below are T cell receptor beta chains from one sample, sequenced in a study of blood T cell repertoires in COVID-19. The protocol was immunoSEQ multiplex PCR, while the TCRdb copy is restricted to in-frame clones and leaves out a portion. Of 150,000 or so clones listed, 80% are singletons. The sample was PBMCs or T cells enriched from blood (not recorded which). These receptor sequences come from a woman between 55 and 75 years old who had recovered from COVID-19. Both conserved end residues are part of each CDR3. The D gene is left open where the match is weak. For some rows the clone size is stated as once, few or many, or as a class when expanded; others skip it.

d_call	v_call	clone_size	j_call	cdr3_aa	cdr3_nt
TRBD1	TRBV7-8	-	TRBJ1-2	CASSLAGTVPYGYTF	TGTGCCAGCAGCTTAGCAGGGACAGTCCCCTATGGCTACACCTTC
TRBD1	TRBV30	-	TRBJ1-5	CAWGQASNQPQHF	TGTGCCTGGGGACAGGCTAGCAATCAGCCCCAGCATTTT
-	TRBV6-2/TRBV6-3	-	TRBJ1-5	CASSSGGASNQPQHF	TGTGCCAGCAGTAGTGGGGGCGCGAGCAATCAGCCCCAGCATTTT
TRBD1	TRBV6-6	-	TRBJ1-5	CASSLGQGYQPQHF	TGTGCCAGCAGTTTGGGACAGGGCTATCAGCCCCAGCATTTT
-	TRBV4-1	-	TRBJ2-1	CASSQEPGIVNEQFF	TGCGCCAGCAGCCAAGAACCGGGTATAGTCAATGAGCAGTTCTTC
-	TRBV6-5	once	TRBJ2-7	CASSYSYLNIYEQYF	TGTGCCAGCAGTTACTCATACCTAAATATCTACGAGCAGTACTTC
-	TRBV7-9	-	TRBJ1-2	CASSLRDTWDYGYTF	TGTGCCAGCAGCCTTCGGGACACCTGGGACTATGGCTACACCTTC
TRBD1	TRBV7-9	-	TRBJ1-3	CASRTYRGPSGNTIYF	TGTGCCAGCAGAACATACAGGGGCCCCTCTGGAAACACCATATATTTT
-	TRBV3-1/TRBV3-2	-	TRBJ2-7	CASSLTEVGSEQYF	TGTGCCAGCAGCCTTACGGAGGTAGGGTCCGAGCAGTACTTC
-	TRBV6-5	-	TRBJ2-7	CASSYSTYGISYEQYF	TGTGCCAGCAGTTACTCAACGTACGGGATCTCCTACGAGCAGTACTTC
-	TRBV4-1	-	TRBJ1-1	CASSSDRPNTEAFF	TGCGCCAGCAGTTCCGACAGACCGAACACTGAAGCTTTCTTT
TRBD2	TRBV19	-	TRBJ2-1	CARSLAGGVRVEQFF	TGTGCCAGGTCACTAGCGGGCGGGGTTCGGGTTGAGCAGTTCTTC
-	TRBV19	many	TRBJ1-1	CASSIGLSNTEAFF	TGTGCCAGTAGTATAGGTCTATCGAACACTGAAGCTTTCTTT
-	TRBV11-2	once	TRBJ1-2	CASNPRVLDRPLYGYTF	TGTGCCAGCAACCCCCGGGTCCTCGACAGGCCCCTCTATGGCTACACCTTC
-	TRBV30	-	TRBJ2-1	CAWRRRGSYNEQFF	TGTGCCTGGAGGCGACGGGGTTCCTACAATGAGCAGTTCTTC
TRBD1	TRBV29-1	-	TRBJ1-2	CSVEDQGAAYGYTF	TGCAGCGTTGAAGATCAGGGGGCCGCCTATGGCTACACCTTC
-	TRBV18	once	TRBJ2-4	CASSQGGPGNIQYF	TGTGCCAGCTCACAGGGGGGGCCAGGAAACATTCAGTACTTC
TRBD1	TRBV9	-	TRBJ1-5	CASSVGGTGINQPQHF	TGTGCCAGCAGCGTAGGGGGGACAGGAATCAATCAGCCCCAGCATTTT
TRBD1	TRBV2	-	TRBJ2-5	CASTRDSSKTQYF	TGTGCCAGCACTAGGGACAGTTCAAAGACCCAGTACTTC
-	TRBV29-1	-	TRBJ1-4	CSVEDRFAPGEKLFF	TGCAGCGTTGAAGATCGGTTTGCACCGGGGGAAAAACTGTTTTTT
TRBD1	TRBV12-3/TRBV12-4	once	TRBJ2-7	CASSPGQGYEQYF	TGTGCCAGCAGCCCTGGACAGGGATACGAGCAGTACTTC
TRBD1	TRBV5-4	-	TRBJ2-5	CASSLTGQGVSETQYF	TGTGCCAGCAGCTTAACGGGACAGGGGGTGTCGGAGACCCAGTACTTC
-	TRBV7-3	once	TRBJ2-1	CASSSIAGASYNEQFF	TGTGCCAGCAGCTCTATCGCCGGTGCCTCCTACAATGAGCAGTTCTTC
-	TRBV24-1	-	TRBJ2-7	CATSDSPGRGSYEQYF	TGTGCCACCAGTGACTCCCCCGGCCGGGGCTCCTACGAGCAGTACTTC
-	TRBV14	-	TRBJ1-1	CASSQDIGNLNTEAFF	TGTGCCAGCAGCCAAGATATTGGCAACCTGAACACTGAAGCTTTCTTT
-	TRBV21-1	once	TRBJ1-3	CASRVVRSPGNTIYF	TGTGCCAGCAGGGTAGTTAGATCTCCTGGAAACACCATATATTTT
TRBD1	TRBV5-1	-	TRBJ1-2	CASSLAGGTLRGYTF	TGCGCCAGCAGCTTGGCAGGGGGCACGTTAAGGGGCTACACCTTC
-	TRBV4-1	once	TRBJ2-3	CASSPSATSSDTQYF	TGCGCCAGCAGCCCAAGTGCTACTAGCTCAGATACGCAGTATTTT
-	TRBV7-2	once	TRBJ2-2	CASSFRLIDSGTNTGELFF	TGTGCCAGCAGCTTCCGGCTAATAGACTCGGGGACGAACACCGGGGAGCTGTTTTTT
-	TRBV20-1	-	TRBJ2-1	CSASPYHSDNEQFF	TGCAGTGCTAGTCCCTACCACAGTGACAATGAGCAGTTCTTC
TRBD1	TRBV6-5	once	TRBJ1-6	CASSLTGRDNSPLHF	TGTGCCAGCAGTCTGACAGGGAGAGATAATTCACCCCTCCACTTT
-	TRBV11-2	-	TRBJ2-7	CASSLSVLTAEWSDEQYF	TGTGCCAGCAGCTTATCGGTCCTTACGGCGGAATGGTCGGACGAGCAGTACTTC
TRBD2	TRBV18	-	TRBJ2-3	CASSPLAGARTDTQYF	TGTGCCAGCTCACCATTAGCGGGGGCCCGTACAGATACGCAGTATTTT
TRBD2	TRBV5-1	-	TRBJ2-5	CASSLSPLASGAETQYF	TGCGCCAGCAGCTTGAGTCCGCTCGCTAGCGGGGCAGAGACCCAGTACTTC
-	TRBV14	-	TRBJ2-5	CASSQDEEGTQYF	TGTGCCAGCAGCCAAGATGAAGAGGGGACCCAGTACTTC
-	TRBV19	-	TRBJ1-1	CASTGPSWAPTEAFF	TGTGCCAGTACCGGTCCGTCTTGGGCGCCCACTGAAGCTTTCTTT
-	TRBV9	-	TRBJ2-5	CASSAELGGPQETQYF	TGTGCCAGCAGCGCGGAGCTCGGGGGGCCACAAGAGACCCAGTACTTC